These 23 T cell receptor beta chains were sequenced from one sample in a study of cytomegalovirus exposure and HLA in healthy donors. Amplification used 60 Vbeta primers and 13 Jbeta primers. TCRdb keeps only in-frame clones here, not all; method: immunoSEQ multiplex PCR. The sample shows 200,000 to 250,000 clones, around four fifths of them seen only once. The sequenced sample consisted of PBMCs. The receptors derive from a woman aged 45 to 65 in good health and CMV-seropositive.

This clone came up a few times. The rearrangement joins TRBV4-1 to TRBJ1-1; no clear D gene. The germline gives CDR1 MGHRA, CDR2 YSYEKL. The CDR3 runs 14 residues. Trimming removed 2 bases at V and 6 bases at J, with 13 bases between. The CDR3 region is CASSQLTGLAEAFF. For the CDR3, the DNA is TGCGCCAGCAGCCAACTTACCGGGTTGGCTGAAGCTTTCTTT.

V gene TRBV30 combines with J gene TRBJ1-1, with TRBD1 identical over 8 bases. CDR3 length equals 13 residues. Germline loops: CDR1 GTSNPN, CDR2 SVGIG (reference sequence). V trimming: 2 bases; J trimming: 7 bases; junction bases outside the gene matches: 6. CDR3 in DNA: TGTGCCTGGAGTAAAGGGACAGGAGGTGAAGCTTTCTTT. It specifies CAWSKGTGGEAFF.

CDR3 DNA sequence: TGTGCCTGGAGTCCCGCTGGGACAGCCCGGACTGAAGCTTTCTTT. Its translation: CAWSPAGTARTEAFF. The chain employs TRBV30 and TRBJ1-1; 7 bases align to TRBD1. Germline V CDR1 and CDR2: GTSNPN, SVGIG (reference sequence). V was clipped by 2 bases and J by 5 bases; unmatched bases: 11. CDR3 length: 15 amino acids.

V usage is TRBV7-8 and J usage is TRBJ1-1; 9 bases match TRBD1. CDR1 is SGHVS, CDR2 FQNEAQ, per germline. This CDR3 is 17 amino acids long. J lost 1 base, V lost 5 bases, and 11 bases had no gene match. CDR3 in DNA: TGTGCCAGCAGCCCATTAAAACCGGGACAGGGGAACACTGAAGCTTTCTTT. Its translation is CASSPLKPGQGNTEAFF.

This chain links TRBV5-1 with TRBJ2-5, with a possible D match to TRBD1 (5 bases). The J call may be mistaken, given a closer DNA end match to TRBJ2-7. There are 13 residues in the CDR3. Germline V CDR1 and CDR2: SGHRS, YFSETQ. The CDR3 spells CASSVGQVYEQYF. CDR3 sequence (DNA): TGCGCCAGCAGCGTAGGACAAGTCTACGAGCAGTACTTC.

The gene calls are TRBV12-5 and TRBJ2-3, with 10 bases that match TRBD1. Germline assignment: CDR1 LGHNT and CDR2 FRNRAP. After removal of 6 bases from V and 3 bases from J, the junction contained 6 bases not matched to a gene. CDR3 length equals 15 residues. In DNA form, the CDR3 reads TGTGCTAGTGGCCCCGACAGGGGGCGTACAGATACGCAGTATTTT. Protein product: CASGPDRGRTDTQYF.

J is TRBJ1-5 and V is TRBV30; no clear D. V was trimmed by 1 base and J by 5 bases, leaving 9 bases between them. Germline V gene sequence: CDR1 GTSNPN, CDR2 SVGIG (reference sequence). CDR3 length: 13 amino acids. This chain's CDR3 is CAWSEQLDQPQHF. CDR3 in DNA: TGTGCCTGGAGTGAACAGCTTGATCAGCCCCAGCATTTT. Drawing the rest from reference TRBV30 and TRBJ1-5, the complete variable domain is SQTIHQWPATLVQPVGSPLSLECTVEGTSNPNLYWYRQAAGRGLQLLFYSVGIGQISSEVPQNLSASRPQDRQFILSSKKLLLSDSGFYLCAWSEQLDQPQHFGDGTRLSIL.

CDR3 loop: CASSPSTGSGEQFF. As DNA, the CDR3 is TGTGCCAGCAGTCCCTCGACTGGGTCGGGTGAGCAGTTCTTC. V is TRBV6-4 and J is TRBJ2-1, with D unclear. Trimming stripped 5 bases from V and 9 bases from J, with 17 bases between. CDR3 length equals 14 residues. Germline loops: CDR1 MRHNA, CDR2 SNTAGT.

The chain employs TRBV14 and TRBJ1-1, with 8 nucleotides matching TRBD1. V dropped 0 bases and J dropped 7; count of bases not matched to a gene: 1. Germline values: CDR1 SGHDN, CDR2 FVKESK. This CDR3 has 13 residues. The CDR3 is CASSQDGQGEAFF. The CDR3 DNA reads TGTGCCAGCAGCCAAGACGGACAGGGTGAAGCTTTCTTT.

The rearrangement uses TRBV11-2 and TRBJ2-5; possible D gene TRBD2, 5 bases. Between the trimmed V and J ends, which lost 0 bases and 2 bases, there was a span of 16 bases. The CDR3 is 17 amino acids. Germline CDR1 and CDR2: SGHAT and FQNNGV. CDR3 in amino acids: CASSLDLASGYQETQYF. CDR3 sequence (DNA): TGTGCCAGCAGCTTAGATCTGGCCTCGGGATATCAAGAGACCCAGTACTTC.

The J gene is TRBJ2-7, the V gene TRBV7-9; 10 bases line up with TRBD1. Germline V CDR1 and CDR2: SEHNR, FQNEAQ (reference sequence). The CDR3 covers 13 residues. With V trimmed by 4 bases and J by 3 bases, 0 bases remained unmatched. CDR3 DNA sequence: TGTGCCAGCAGCTGGACAGGGGGCTACGAGCAGTACTTC. Translating it yields CASSWTGGYEQYF.

This clone has only one observation. J is TRBJ1-6 and V is TRBV28, with a possible D match to TRBD1 (6 bases). There are 14 residues in the CDR3. The germline V gene has CDR1 MDHEN and CDR2 SYDVKM. V was clipped by 6 bases and J by 5 bases, with 11 bases between them. CDR3 nucleotide sequence: TGTGCCAGCAGCCTGGACAGTGATAATTCACCCCTCCACTTT. It yields the protein CASSLDSDNSPLHF.

The chain employs TRBV6-5 and TRBJ1-1; 7 bases map to TRBD1. The CDR3 totals 12 residues. The J segment lost 10 bases and the V segment lost 5 bases, leaving 7 bases of the junction unmatched. Germline V gene sequence: CDR1 MNHEY, CDR2 SVGAGI. The CDR3 protein is CASSLGQARAFF. The CDR3 coding sequence is TGTGCCAGCAGTCTCGGACAGGCCCGAGCTTTCTTT.

The chain links TRBV7-2 to TRBJ1-1; 8 bases agree with TRBD1. The CDR3 length is 17 residues. Germline CDR1 is SGHTA and CDR2 is FQGNSA. J lost 6 bases, V lost 1 base, and 13 bases had no gene match. CDR3 coding DNA: TGTGCCAGCAGCTTAGTAGGGACAGGTGGGTTTTACGCTGAAGCTTTCTTT. Its translation: CASSLVGTGGFYAEAFF.

The chain couples TRBV6-1 to TRBJ1-6; D uncertain. V was trimmed by 7 bases and J by 8 bases, leaving 15 bases between them. Germline V CDR1 and CDR2: MNHNS, SASEGT. The CDR3 is made up of 14 amino acids. CDR3 coding DNA: TGTGCCAGCACCCGGGGAGGGCTCGATTCACCCCTCCACTTT. This gives the protein CASTRGGLDSPLHF.

This sequence joins TRBV7-2 and TRBJ2-5; the match to TRBD1 covers 7 bases. Germline CDR1 and CDR2: SGHTA and FQGNSA. The CDR3 runs 14 residues. After removal of 1 base from V and 5 bases from J, the junction contained 4 bases not matched to a gene. The CDR3: CASSLDRGWETQYF. For the CDR3, the DNA is TGTGCCAGCAGCTTAGACAGGGGCTGGGAGACCCAGTACTTC.

The V gene is TRBV14, the J gene TRBJ2-5, with 10 bases that match TRBD2. The CDR3 covers 16 residues. Trimming cost V 3 bases and J 5 bases; bases outside gene matches: 9. Germline-derived CDR1 and CDR2 are SGHDN and FVKESK. The DNA for the CDR3 is TGTGCCAGCAGCCACCCTGGGACTAGCGATTGGGAGACCCAGTACTTC. Encoded protein: CASSHPGTSDWETQYF. The full variable domain, its missing parts supplied by reference TRBV14 and TRBJ2-5, is EAGVTQFPSHSVIEKGQTVTLRCDPISGHDNLYWYRRVMGKEIKFLLHFVKESKQDESGMPNNRFLAERTGGTYSTLKVQPAELEDSGVYFCASSHPGTSDWETQYFGPGTRLLVL.

This chain links TRBV19 with TRBJ2-6; 10 bases align to TRBD1. The CDR3 extends over 15 amino acids. The V and J ends lost 9 bases and 0 bases, in that order; junction bases with no gene match: 2. Germline V gene data show CDR1 as LNHDA and CDR2 as SQIVND (reference sequence). The CDR3 is CASRDRGSGANVLTF. CDR3 bases: TGTGCCAGCCGGGACAGGGGCTCTGGGGCCAACGTCCTGACTTTC.

The V and J genes are TRBV4-1 and TRBJ2-2, with 10 bases fitting TRBD2. Germline loops: CDR1 MGHRA, CDR2 YSYEKL. CDR3 length equals 18 residues. V was pared by 0 bases and J by 1 base, with 5 bases of the junction left unmatched. CDR3 sequence: CASSQDPSGGLNTGELFF. CDR3 DNA sequence: TGCGCCAGCAGCCAAGATCCTAGCGGGGGCTTGAACACCGGGGAGCTGTTTTTT.

A single count supports this clone. The chain joins TRBV19 to TRBJ1-4, with a tentative D call TRBD1 (5 bases). The CDR3 is 12 amino acids. CDR1 is LNHDA and CDR2 is SQIVND in the germline V gene (reference sequence). CDR3 nucleotide sequence: TGTGCGTCCGGCAGGGATGATGAAAAACTGTTTTTT. This sequence encodes CASGRDDEKLFF.

V and J are TRBV7-2 and TRBJ2-1, with 9 bases that match TRBD2. The V gene's germline CDR1 is SGHTA and CDR2 FQGNSA. V shed 6 bases and J 8 bases; nucleotides not matched to a gene: 11. The CDR3 runs to 15 residues. The CDR3 loop is CASRAPGTSIDEQFF. The DNA for the CDR3 is TGTGCCAGCAGAGCCCCCGGGACTAGCATCGATGAGCAGTTCTTC.

This chain uses TRBV11-2 with TRBJ1-2, with 10 bases that match TRBD1. V lost 5 bases to trimming and J lost 3 bases; unmatched junction nucleotides: 6. Germline CDR1 reads SGHAT; CDR2 reads FQNNGV. This CDR3 region has 15 residues. The CDR3 reads CASSPRDRGYYGYTF. The CDR3, as DNA: TGTGCCAGCAGCCCCCGGGACAGGGGTTACTATGGCTACACCTTC.

This clone has more than one count but fewer than ten. The chain combines TRBV5-8 with TRBJ1-5, with 7 bases aligning to TRBD1. Germline CDR1 and CDR2: SGHTS and YDEGEE. With 3 bases clipped from V and 7 bases from J, the junction kept 10 bases outside the gene matches. CDR3 size: 15 residues. CDR3 bases: TGTGCCAGCAGCTCCGGGACAGTCAGGAGCCAGCCCCAGCATTTT. Translation: CASSSGTVRSQPQHF.